This T cell receptor (beta chain) was retrieved from a study of memory CD4+ T cells and cytomegalovirus serostatus. Overall study findings and caveats: CD4+ memory repertoires contained about two fifths of the 164 reported CMV TCRbeta sequences. Repertoires predicted CMV serostatus with median bootstrapped AUC of about 0.95.

The sort gate was single viable CD3+CD4+CD8-CD45RO+ cells for memory CD4+ T cells. V trimming: 3 bases; J trimming: 8 bases; junction bases outside the gene matches: 5. The germline V gene encodes CDR1 LNHDA and CDR2 SQIVND (reference sequence). This CDR3 spans 14 amino acids. Authors' methods: After removing out-of-frame reads, approximately 2 million distinct TCRbeta sequences remained. The method was immunoSEQ multiplex PCR; TCRdb's version includes in-frame clones alone and lacks a portion of them. The DNA was the basis for D and trimming; V, J and clone size are from that table. The sample gives approximately 53,000 clones, approximately 78% of which show up once; around 0.67% is in the top ten. Details on this clone: No antigen is known for it.

The receptor was derived from an adult in good health and CMV-seronegative. The sequenced sample was memory CD4+ T cells from blood. The rearrangement links TRBV19 to TRBJ2-1; 9 positions agree with TRBD2. CDR3: CASSMAGGPDEQFF. CDR3 in DNA: TGTGCCAGTAGTATGGCGGGAGGGCCCGATGAGCAGTTCTTC.